One and the same sample provided the 4 T cell receptor beta chains below, sequenced in a study of cytomegalovirus exposure and HLA in healthy donors. Amplification used 60 Vbeta primers and 13 Jbeta primers. Repertoires were generated with immunoSEQ multiplex PCR, while TCRdb's copy carries only in-frame clones and drops some. The sample contains 55,000 to 90,000 clones, around 78% of which appear only once. The sample consisted of PBMCs. The receptors originated from a man in his fifties in good health and CMV-seronegative.

The chain employs TRBV6-1 and TRBJ2-1, with no clear D. This CDR3 has 11 amino acids. The germline V and J ends were trimmed by 1 base and 12 bases, with 7 bases remaining between them. Germline values: CDR1 MNHNS, CDR2 SASEGT. CDR3 sequence: CASSEVLPQFF. Here the CDR3 DNA reads TGTGCCAGCAGTGAAGTTCTACCGCAGTTCTTC.

CDR3 bases: TGCGCCAGCAGCCCGGGACAGGGTCCGGGATGGAGCGAGCAGTACTTC. Translated: CASSPGQGPGWSEQYF. The chain links TRBV5-1 to TRBJ2-7; 9 nucleotides line up with TRBD1. Losses at the gene ends were 4 bases for V and 6 bases for J; bases not matched to a gene: 14. The germline V gene encodes CDR1 SGHRS and CDR2 YFSETQ. This CDR3 spans 16 amino acids.

The chain is built from TRBV18 and TRBJ2-5, with TRBD2 identical over 10 bases. The junction had 7 bases not matched to a gene; V was cut back by 5 bases and J by 7 bases. Germline V gives CDR1 KGHSH, CDR2 LQKENI. CDR3 length: 14 residues. The CDR3 DNA sequence: TGTGCCAGCTCAAGGACTAGCGGCGAAGGGACCCAGTACTTC. Protein product: CASSRTSGEGTQYF.

CDR3 amino acids: CASKKKQGVWGSNQPQHF. CDR3 nucleotides: TGTGCCAGCAAAAAAAAACAGGGGGTTTGGGGTAGCAATCAGCCCCAGCATTTT. This chain connects TRBV28 to TRBJ1-5; 8 nucleotides line up with TRBD1. CDR3 length: 18 residues. The germline V gene encodes CDR1 MDHEN and CDR2 SYDVKM. Trimming removed 7 bases from V and 0 bases from J; junction bases left unmatched: 14.